A single sample is the source of the 17 T cell receptor beta chains below, sequenced in a study of cytotoxic CD8 clonotypes in ibrutinib-treated CLL. Method: immunoSEQ multiplex PCR; TCRdb's copy keeps in-frame clones and lacks some. The sample holds about 140,000 clones, around 80% seen once. Here the sequenced sample was PBMCs, taken after 36 months of ibrutinib treatment. These receptors were obtained from a human donor with chronic lymphocytic leukemia.

In this sample, this clone turned up many times. The chain is built from TRBV2 and TRBJ1-3; tentative D call: TRBD1 (5 bases). CDR3 size: 13 residues. Trimming removed 6 bases from V and 5 bases from J, with 11 bases in between. Germline-derived CDR1 and CDR2 are SNHLY and FYNNEI. The CDR3 sequence is CASRGTERNTIYF. CDR3 in DNA: TGTGCCAGCAGGGGGACGGAAAGAAACACCATATATTTT.

CDR3 in amino acids: CASIAQVSYGYTF. CDR3 sequence (DNA): TGTGCCAGCATAGCACAGGTTAGCTATGGCTACACCTTC. This rearrangement joins TRBV2 to TRBJ1-2, with a tentative D call TRBD1 (5 bases). V dropped 7 bases and J dropped 4 bases, with 13 bases sitting between them. The CDR3 contains 13 residues. Germline CDR1 SNHLY, CDR2 FYNNEI.

The chain carries TRBV5-1 and TRBJ2-5, with 11 bases aligning to TRBD2. The V gene end was trimmed by 0 bases and the J gene end by 5 bases; junction bases not matched to a gene: 6. CDR3 size: 16 residues. Per germline, CDR1 SGHRS and CDR2 YFSETQ. CDR3 in amino acids: CASSLALAGVKETQYF. The CDR3 DNA is TGCGCCAGCAGCTTGGCACTAGCGGGAGTTAAGGAGACCCAGTACTTC. The full variable domain, rest sourced from reference TRBV5-1 and TRBJ2-5, is KAGVTQTPRYLIKTRGQQVTLSCSPISGHRSVSWYQQTPGQGLQFLFEYFSETQRNKGNFPGRFSGRQFSNSRSEMNVSTLELGDSALYLCASSLALAGVKETQYFGPGTRLLVL.

The chain has TRBV5-1 and TRBJ2-2; no definite D call. The CDR3 runs 16 residues. CDR1 is SGHRS and CDR2 is YFSETQ in the germline V gene. V was pared by 2 bases and J by 0 bases, with 11 bases between. The CDR3 bases are TGCGCCAGCAGCTTCCCCTGGGCAACGAACACCGGGGAGCTGTTTTTT. Amino acid sequence: CASSFPWATNTGELFF.

The chain combines TRBV27 with TRBJ2-7, with 7 bases identical to TRBD1. Germline assignment: CDR1 MNHEY and CDR2 SMNVEV (reference sequence). This CDR3 is built from 14 residues. V lost 2 bases, J lost 3 bases, and 4 bases stayed unmatched. The CDR3 is CASSLGQERYEQYF. In DNA, the CDR3 is TGTGCCAGCAGTTTAGGACAGGAGCGCTACGAGCAGTACTTC.

The CDR3 reads CASSLVGGRATNEKLFF. The CDR3 coding sequence is TGCGCCAGCAGCCTGGTAGGGGGTAGGGCAACTAATGAAAAACTGTTTTTT. This chain joins TRBV5-1 and TRBJ1-4, with D possibly matching TRBD1 (6 bases). V was pared by 4 bases and J by 0 bases, with 16 bases between. Germline values: CDR1 SGHRS, CDR2 YFSETQ. The CDR3 covers 17 residues.

The V gene is TRBV18, the J gene TRBJ1-3; no definite D call. Germline loops: CDR1 KGHSH, CDR2 LQKENI. The V end was cut by 3 bases, the J end by 0 bases, with 9 bases between. The CDR3 covers 15 residues. The chain's CDR3 is CASSPVIYSGNTIYF. The CDR3 nucleotides are TGTGCCAGCTCACCGGTCATCTACTCTGGAAACACCATATATTTT. Full variable domain (missing parts from reference TRBV18 and TRBJ1-3): NAGVMQNPRHLVRRRGQEARLRCSPMKGHSHVYWYRQLPEEGLKFMVYLQKENIIDESGMPKERFSAEFPKEGPSILRIQQVVRGDSAAYFCASSPVIYSGNTIYFGEGSWLTVV.

The chain links TRBV9 to TRBJ2-1, with 8 positions matching TRBD2. The CDR3 extends over 15 amino acids. V lost 1 base to trimming and J lost 4 bases; unmatched junction nucleotides: 4. The V gene's germline CDR1 is SGDLS and CDR2 YYNGEE. CDR3 bases: TGTGCCAGCAGCGTACTGAGCGGGGGTTACAATGAGCAGTTCTTC. Its translation: CASSVLSGGYNEQFF.

This chain uses TRBV7-3 with TRBJ2-2; 7 bases align to TRBD1. Germline V gene lookup returns CDR1 SGHTA and CDR2 FQGTGA. CDR3 length: 16 residues. The trim removed 0 bases at V and 1 base at J, leaving 2 bases unmatched. For the CDR3, the DNA is TGTGCCAGCAGCTTAACTTACAGGGGGAACACCGGGGAGCTGTTTTTT. Amino acids: CASSLTYRGNTGELFF.

The chain has TRBV18 and TRBJ2-7, with D perhaps TRBD1 or TRBD2 (5 bases each). This CDR3 spans 14 amino acids. Trimming stripped 3 bases from V and 3 bases from J, with 12 bases between. CDR1 is KGHSH, CDR2 LQKENI, per germline. This chain's CDR3 is CASSPKGTYYEQYF. CDR3 sequence (DNA): TGTGCCAGCTCACCTAAGGGGACCTACTACGAGCAGTACTTC. Filled out from reference TRBV18 and TRBJ2-7, the complete variable domain reads NAGVMQNPRHLVRRRGQEARLRCSPMKGHSHVYWYRQLPEEGLKFMVYLQKENIIDESGMPKERFSAEFPKEGPSILRIQQVVRGDSAAYFCASSPKGTYYEQYFGPGTRLTVT.

The rearrangement uses TRBV23-1 and TRBJ1-2, with D unclear. TRBV23-1 is an ORF for which the function is uncertain. V was cut by 6 bases and J by 4 bases, with 15 bases left in between. The CDR3 contains 14 residues. CDR3 sequence reads: CASSNSVDIYGYTF. In DNA, the CDR3 is TGCGCCAGCAGCAACTCCGTTGACATCTATGGCTACACCTTC.

The chain combines TRBV6-5 with TRBJ1-1; 9 nucleotides agree with TRBD1. The CDR3 consists of 12 residues. V shed 5 bases, J shed 11 bases, and the junction held 6 bases outside the gene matches. In germline, CDR1 is MNHEY, CDR2 SVGAGI. The CDR3 nucleotides read TGTGCCAGCAGTAAGGGACAGGGACAGGCTTTCTTT. It is translated as CASSKGQGQAFF.

This clone was detected only once. The rearrangement links TRBV18 to TRBJ1-4; D is unclear. V shed 3 bases and J shed 7 bases, with 18 bases lying between them. The CDR3 loop spans 16 amino acids. Germline assignment: CDR1 KGHSH and CDR2 LQKENI. This CDR3 is CASSPPYPDAGEKLFF. Written as DNA, the CDR3 is TGTGCCAGCTCACCTCCCTATCCGGACGCGGGTGAAAAACTGTTTTTT.

This clone was seen once. The gene calls are TRBV11-2 and TRBJ2-3; 8 nucleotides line up with TRBD1. The CDR3 consists of 15 residues. In germline, CDR1 is SGHAT, CDR2 FQNNGV. With V trimmed by 3 bases and J by 4 bases, 6 bases remained unmatched. CDR3 coding DNA: TGTGCCAGCAGCTTCCGGACAGGGACCTCAGATACGCAGTATTTT. Residues: CASSFRTGTSDTQYF.

CDR3 in amino acids: CASSRRVGVAGVRYNEQFF. As DNA, the CDR3 is TGTGCCAGCAGCCGGAGGGTAGGGGTAGCGGGAGTACGGTACAATGAGCAGTTCTTC. The rearrangement uses TRBV7-9 and TRBJ2-1; 9 nucleotides align to TRBD2. Looked up from germline, CDR1 is SEHNR and CDR2 is FQNEAQ (reference sequence). V shed 5 bases and J 4 bases; nucleotides not matched to a gene: 18. The CDR3 sequence is 19 residues long. The whole variable domain, filled in from reference TRBV7-9 and TRBJ2-1, reads DTGVSQNPRHKITKRGQNVTFRCDPISEHNRLYWYRQTLGQGPEFLTYFQNEAQLEKSRLLSDRFSAERPKGSFSTLEIQRTEQGDSAMYLCASSRRVGVAGVRYNEQFFGPGTRLTVL.

This rearrangement joins TRBV21-1 to TRBJ2-2; no check of the table's D call, TRBD1, against the DNA was made. TRBV21-1 is listed as a pseudogene. The CDR3 length is 14 residues. CDR3 in amino acids: CASKNRENTGELFF. CDR3 coding DNA: TGTGCCAGCAAGAACAGGGAGAACACCGGGGAGCTGTTTTTT.

V usage is TRBV5-6 and J usage is TRBJ2-1, with D unclear. From germline, CDR1 is SGHDT and CDR2 YYEEEE. V lost 4 bases and J 5 bases, leaving 7 bases between the germline ends. The length of the CDR3 is 12 residues. DNA for the CDR3: TGTGCCAGCAGCCGGGTACACAATGAGCAGTTCTTC. Translating it yields CASSRVHNEQFF.